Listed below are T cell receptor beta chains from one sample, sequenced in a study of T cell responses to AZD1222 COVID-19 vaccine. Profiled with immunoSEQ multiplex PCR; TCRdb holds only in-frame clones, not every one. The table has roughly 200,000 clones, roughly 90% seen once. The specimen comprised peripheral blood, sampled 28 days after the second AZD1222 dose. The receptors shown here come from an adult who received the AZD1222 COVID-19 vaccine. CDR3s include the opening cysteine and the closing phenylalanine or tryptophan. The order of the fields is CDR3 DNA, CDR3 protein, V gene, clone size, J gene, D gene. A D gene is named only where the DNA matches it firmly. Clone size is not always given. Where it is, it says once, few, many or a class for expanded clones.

TGTGCCAGCAGCTTTTCGGGACAGGCATTTTCACCCCTCCACTTT,CASSFSGQAFSPLHF,TRBV7-2,-,TRBJ1-6,TRBD1
TGCAGCGTTGAAGAGTCGGGGGCCAACGTCCTGACTTTC,CSVEESGANVLTF,TRBV29-1,few,TRBJ2-6,-
TGTGCCAGCAGTTACCAGTCTGGGGGGGGGAACACTGAAGCTTTCTTT,CASSYQSGGGNTEAFF,TRBV6-5,-,TRBJ1-1,-
TGTGCCAGCAGCCAAGAGGCAGGGTGGGCCCTCCACTTT,CASSQEAGWALHF,TRBV7-6,-,TRBJ1-6,-
TGTGCCAGCAGTTTGACAGGGGCACATAATTCACCCCTCCACTTT,CASSLTGAHNSPLHF,TRBV6-2/TRBV6-3,-,TRBJ1-6,TRBD1
TGTGCCAGCACCCTAGAGGGTCGGACTGAAGCTTTCTTT,CASTLEGRTEAFF,TRBV6-5,-,TRBJ1-1,-
TGTGCCACCAGTGATTTCCGGGGGTATGGCTACACCTTC,CATSDFRGYGYTF,TRBV24-1,-,TRBJ1-2,-
TGTGCCAGCAGCCAATCAGGGGGGGCGCATCAGCCCCAGCATTTT,CASSQSGGAHQPQHF,TRBV16,-,TRBJ1-5,-
TGTGCCAGCAGCACCTTGGACAGGTTAGAGGATGGCTACACCTTC,CASSTLDRLEDGYTF,TRBV7-9,-,TRBJ1-2,TRBD1
TGCGCCAGCAGAACCGGGACAGGGGGCGGCAATGAGCAGTTCTTC,CASRTGTGGGNEQFF,TRBV10-2,once,TRBJ2-1,TRBD1
TGTGCCAGCAGCCCTACTCGACAAACTGAAGCTTTCTTT,CASSPTRQTEAFF,TRBV5-5,once,TRBJ1-1,-
TGCAGTGCCACCCGTCCCCCTGAAGCTTTCTTT,CSATRPPEAFF,TRBV20-1,-,TRBJ1-1,-
TGCGCCAGCAGCCAAGGGTCCGGGACTGAGAATCAGCCCCAGCATTTT,CASSQGSGTENQPQHF,TRBV4-1,-,TRBJ1-5,-
TGCGCCAGCAGCTTGCGAGCGGGGGGTTTAGATACGCAGTATTTT,CASSLRAGGLDTQYF,TRBV5-1,once,TRBJ2-3,TRBD2
TGTGCCAGTGGGGACCGACCTAATTCACCCCTCCACTTT,CASGDRPNSPLHF,TRBV19,-,TRBJ1-6,-
TGTGCCACCAGTGACCGGTCCGGCACTGAAGCTTTCTTT,CATSDRSGTEAFF,TRBV24-1,few,TRBJ1-1,-
TGTGCCAGCAGTCCCCGGGGGCACAATGAGCAGTTCTTC,CASSPRGHNEQFF,TRBV27,-,TRBJ2-1,-
TGTGCTAGTGGTTTGGTCCCGGGACAGGGAGTTGAAAAACTGTTTTTT,CASGLVPGQGVEKLFF,TRBV12-5,-,TRBJ1-4,TRBD1
TGTGCCAGCACCTTAGGGCGGAATGAGCAGTTCTTC,CASTLGRNEQFF,TRBV12-3/TRBV12-4,-,TRBJ2-1,-
TGCGCCAGCAGTGACCCGGCCACTAATGAAAAACTGTTTTTT,CASSDPATNEKLFF,TRBV10-2,once,TRBJ1-4,-
TGTGCCAGCAGCCAAGATACTAGCGGGAGCTCCTACAATGAGCAGTTCTTC,CASSQDTSGSSYNEQFF,TRBV4-2,-,TRBJ2-1,TRBD2
TGTGCCAGCAGCTTGCCGATGGGGGGGGCTAACACTGAAGCTTTCTTT,CASSLPMGGANTEAFF,TRBV5-4,-,TRBJ1-1,-
TGCAGCGTTGAGGGACACTTTGGAAACACCATATATTTT,CSVEGHFGNTIYF,TRBV29-1,-,TRBJ1-3,-
TGTGCCAGTAGTTTGGGACAGGGAGCTTTCTTT,CASSLGQGAFF,TRBV19,-,TRBJ1-1,TRBD1
TGCGCCAGCAGCCCCCGAGGGGAAACCAACAATGAGCAGTTCTTC,CASSPRGETNNEQFF,TRBV5-1,-,TRBJ2-1,-
TGTGCCAGTCCTCCCGCGGCTAGCGGGAGGTGGGGATACGAGCAGTACTTC,CASPPAASGRWGYEQYF,TRBV19,-,TRBJ2-7,TRBD2
TGTGCCAGCAGCCAAGATCGGACAGCAGGGCAGTTCTTC,CASSQDRTAGQFF,TRBV3-1/TRBV3-2,-,TRBJ2-1,-
TGTGCCAGCAGTTTTTGGGGGAACATTCAGTACTTC,CASSFWGNIQYF,TRBV12-3/TRBV12-4,-,TRBJ2-4,-
TGTGCCAGCAGCTTAAGAAGTTCCCGGGGATTCTCCTACGAGCAGTACTTC,CASSLRSSRGFSYEQYF,TRBV14,-,TRBJ2-7,-
TGTGCCAGCAGCGAAGGGTACAGTTCAGGTCAGCCCCAGCATTTT,CASSEGYSSGQPQHF,TRBV7-2,-,TRBJ1-5,-
TGTGCCAGCAGCAACTACGAGCAGTACTTC,CASSNYEQYF,TRBV9,-,TRBJ2-7,-
TGTGCCAGCAGCTTGGCGCGTCAGGGCTCTCAAGAGACCCAGTACTTC,CASSLARQGSQETQYF,TRBV5-5,-,TRBJ2-5,-
TGTGCCAGCAGGACTAGCTCGAACACCGGGGAGCTGTTTTTT,CASRTSSNTGELFF,TRBV6-5,-,TRBJ2-2,TRBD2
TGTGCCAGCAGCCTCGGCCCCGAAAAACTGTTTTTT,CASSLGPEKLFF,TRBV7-2,-,TRBJ1-4,-
TGCAGTGCTAGTCGGGGTGCTGAAGCTTTCTTT,CSASRGAEAFF,TRBV20-1,-,TRBJ1-1,-
TGTGCCACTAAAGGGAGGCAGACGAACACTGAAGCTTTCTTT,CATKGRQTNTEAFF,TRBV2,-,TRBJ1-1,-
TGTGCCAGCTCACCACTACGTCGGGGGGAGCAGTTCTTC,CASSPLRRGEQFF,TRBV18,-,TRBJ2-1,-
TGCGCCAGCAGCTTGCCGAGAAATGAGCAGTTCTTC,CASSLPRNEQFF,TRBV5-1,-,TRBJ2-1,-
TGTGCCAGCTCTCCCCCCTCGCGGGGGAACAATGAGCAGTTCTTC,CASSPPSRGNNEQFF,TRBV18,once,TRBJ2-1,TRBD2
TGTGCCAGCAGCCAACGGGACAGCTTATACGAGCAGTACTTC,CASSQRDSLYEQYF,TRBV7-8,-,TRBJ2-7,TRBD1
TGTGCCAGCAGCGGCGGGACAGGGTTCACAGATACGCAGTATTTT,CASSGGTGFTDTQYF,TRBV9,few,TRBJ2-3,TRBD1
TGTGCCTCGGGGGCTCAGTCTCTTAAGCAGTATTTT,CASGAQSLKQYF,TRBV30,-,TRBJ2-3,-
TGTGCCAGCTCACCTGGAAGGGAGAACACTGAAGCTTTCTTT,CASSPGRENTEAFF,TRBV18,-,TRBJ1-1,-